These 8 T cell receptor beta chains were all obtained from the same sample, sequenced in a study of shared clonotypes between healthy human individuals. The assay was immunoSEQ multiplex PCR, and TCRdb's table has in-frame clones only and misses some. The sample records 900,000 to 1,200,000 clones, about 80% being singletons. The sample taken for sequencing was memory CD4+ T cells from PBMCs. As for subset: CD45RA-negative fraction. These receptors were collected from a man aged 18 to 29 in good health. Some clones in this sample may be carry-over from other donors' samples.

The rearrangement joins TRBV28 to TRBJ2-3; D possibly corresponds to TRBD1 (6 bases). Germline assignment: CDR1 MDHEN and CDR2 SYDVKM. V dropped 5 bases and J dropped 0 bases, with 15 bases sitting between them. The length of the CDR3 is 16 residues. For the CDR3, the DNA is TGTGCCAGCAGTCCAACAGGGTACCCAAGCACAGATACGCAGTATTTT. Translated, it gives CASSPTGYPSTDTQYF.

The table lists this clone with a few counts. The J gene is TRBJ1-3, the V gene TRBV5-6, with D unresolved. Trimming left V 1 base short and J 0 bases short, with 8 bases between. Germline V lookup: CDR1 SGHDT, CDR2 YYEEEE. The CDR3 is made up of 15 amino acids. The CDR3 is CASSLSPRSGNTIYF. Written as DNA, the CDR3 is TGTGCCAGCAGCTTGAGCCCCCGCTCTGGAAACACCATATATTTT.

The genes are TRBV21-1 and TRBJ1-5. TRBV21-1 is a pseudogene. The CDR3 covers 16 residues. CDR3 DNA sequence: TGTGCCAGCAGCAAAAGCCCGGAGGGGTCCGATCAGCCCCAGCATTTT. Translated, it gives CASSKSPEGSDQPQHF.

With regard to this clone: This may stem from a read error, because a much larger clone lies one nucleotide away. Here the CDR3 reads CAGSSAGSLNTEAFF. The CDR3 nucleotides are TGTGCCGGCAGCTCGGCAGGGAGTTTGAACACTGAAGCTTTCTTT. The chain couples TRBV5-4 to TRBJ1-1; D is possibly TRBD1 (5 bases). Germline CDR1 and CDR2: SGHNT and YYREEE (reference sequence). CDR3 length: 15 residues.

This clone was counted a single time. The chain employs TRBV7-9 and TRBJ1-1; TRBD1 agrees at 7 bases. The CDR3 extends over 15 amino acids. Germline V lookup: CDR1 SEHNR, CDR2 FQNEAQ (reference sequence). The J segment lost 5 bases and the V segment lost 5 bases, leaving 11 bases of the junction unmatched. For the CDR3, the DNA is TGTGCCAGCAGCCGAGCCCCGACAGGGTTTACTGAAGCTTTCTTT. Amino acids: CASSRAPTGFTEAFF. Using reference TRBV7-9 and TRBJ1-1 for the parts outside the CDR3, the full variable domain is DTGVSQNPRHKITKRGQNVTFRCDPISEHNRLYWYRQTLGQGPEFLTYFQNEAQLEKSRLLSDRFSAERPKGSFSTLEIQRTEQGDSAMYLCASSRAPTGFTEAFFGQGTRLTVV.

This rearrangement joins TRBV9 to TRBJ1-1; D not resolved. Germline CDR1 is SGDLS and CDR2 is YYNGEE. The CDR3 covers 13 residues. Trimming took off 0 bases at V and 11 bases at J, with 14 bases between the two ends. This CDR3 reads CASSVGWEGEAFF. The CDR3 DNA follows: TGTGCCAGCAGCGTAGGCTGGGAGGGTGAGGCTTTCTTT.

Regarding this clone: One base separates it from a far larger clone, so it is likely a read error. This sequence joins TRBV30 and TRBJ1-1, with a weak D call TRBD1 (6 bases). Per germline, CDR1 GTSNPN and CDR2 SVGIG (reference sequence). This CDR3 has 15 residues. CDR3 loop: CAWKGFWTAGDEALF. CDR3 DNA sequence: TGTGCCTGGAAGGGGTTTTGGACAGCCGGGGATGAAGCTCTCTTT.

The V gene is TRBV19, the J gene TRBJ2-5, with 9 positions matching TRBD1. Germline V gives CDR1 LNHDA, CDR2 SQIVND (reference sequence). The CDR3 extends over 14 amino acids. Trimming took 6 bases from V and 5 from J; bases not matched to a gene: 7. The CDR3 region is CASSSLGQGETQYF. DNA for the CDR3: TGTGCCAGTAGCTCCCTAGGACAGGGGGAGACCCAGTACTTC. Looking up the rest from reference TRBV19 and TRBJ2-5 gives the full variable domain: DGGITQSPKYLFRKEGQNVTLSCEQNLNHDAMYWYRQDPGQGLRLIYYSQIVNDFQKGDIAEGYSVSREKKESFPLTVTSAQKNPTAFYLCASSSLGQGETQYFGPGTRLLVL.